Presented here are 24 T cell receptor beta chains from one specimen sequenced in a study of shared clonotypes between healthy human individuals. Assay used: immunoSEQ multiplex PCR; TCRdb lists only in-frame clones, some missing. The top ten clones hold almost 0.9% of a sample with 1 million to 1.2 million clones, roughly 80% of them seen once. Sample: memory CD4+ T cells from PBMCs. The sample's subset: CD45RA-negative fraction. Every receptor here comes from a man aged 18 to 29 in good health. Some clones in this sample may be carry-over from other donors' samples.

J is TRBJ2-5 and V is TRBV6-6; perhaps TRBD1 as D (5 bases). The germline gives CDR1 MNHNY, CDR2 SVGAGI (reference sequence). The ends were cut back, 6 bases at V and 2 bases at J, with 7 bases in the middle. The CDR3 runs to 12 residues. CDR3 residues: CASRDTQETQYF. In DNA, the CDR3 is TGTGCCAGCAGGGACACGCAAGAGACCCAGTACTTC.

The rearrangement joins TRBV5-8 to TRBJ1-5; D is perhaps TRBD1 (5 bases). This CDR3 comprises 14 residues. Trimming removed 3 bases from V and 4 bases from J, with 11 bases in between. CDR1 SGHTS and CDR2 YDEGEE come from the germline V gene. The CDR3 DNA reads TGTGCCAGCAGCTGGTTGGGGCGGAATCAGCCCCAGCATTTT. Amino acid sequence: CASSWLGRNQPQHF.

The chain employs TRBV9 and TRBJ2-5; D tentatively fits TRBD1 or TRBD2 (7 bases each). Germline V lookup: CDR1 SGDLS, CDR2 YYNGEE. The V end was cut by 3 bases, the J end by 3 bases, with 12 bases between. The CDR3 is 14 amino acids. CDR3: CASSAQGGEETQYF. CDR3 coding DNA: TGTGCCAGCAGCGCCCAGGGGGGGGAAGAGACCCAGTACTTC. Complete variable domain (other parts from reference TRBV9 and TRBJ2-5): DSGVTQTPKHLITATGQRVTLRCSPRSGDLSVYWYQQSLDQGLQFLIQYYNGEERAKGNILERFSAQQFPDLHSELNLSSLELGDSALYFCASSAQGGEETQYFGPGTRLLVL.

The rearrangement uses TRBV2 and TRBJ1-1; D remains ambiguous. In germline, CDR1 is SNHLY, CDR2 FYNNEI. V shed 8 bases and J shed 3 bases, with 16 bases lying between them. CDR3 length: 14 residues. The CDR3 DNA sequence: TGTGCCAGCGGTCCCCTGACAAGCTACACTGAAGCTTTCTTT. Protein: CASGPLTSYTEAFF.

The J gene is TRBJ2-7, the V gene TRBV29-1; 12 nucleotides line up with TRBD1. The ends lost 6 bases at V and 6 bases at J; junction bases unmatched: 6. Germline-derived CDR1 and CDR2 are SQVTM and ANQGSEA. The CDR3 spans 13 residues. CDR3 protein: CSVTGTGGREQYF. As DNA, the CDR3 is TGCAGCGTAACCGGGACAGGGGGCCGCGAGCAGTACTTC.

The rearrangement links TRBV29-1 to TRBJ1-5; D call uncertain. This CDR3 contains 13 residues. V lost 0 bases and J lost 7, with 10 bases in between. The V gene's germline CDR1 is SQVTM and CDR2 ANQGSEA. The CDR3 region has the DNA TGCAGCGTTGAAGAAAGACCCGGACAGCCCCAGCATTTT. This gives the protein CSVEERPGQPQHF.

This chain connects TRBV7-3 to TRBJ2-7, with 9 bases lining up with TRBD2. The CDR3 length is 14 residues. J gave up 5 bases and V 4 bases, and 6 bases lay outside the gene matches. Germline V gene sequence: CDR1 SGHTA, CDR2 FQGTGA. CDR3 sequence (DNA): TGTGCCAGCAGCTCTGGCGCGGGAGGGAACGAGCAGTACTTC. Amino acid sequence: CASSSGAGGNEQYF.

V and J are TRBV18 and TRBJ1-5, with a possible D match to TRBD1 (5 bases). Germline values: CDR1 KGHSH, CDR2 LQKENI. The CDR3 runs to 14 residues. V lost 6 bases and J lost 5, with 14 bases in between. CDR3 in DNA: TGTGCCAGCTCCCTACTGACGGGGGATCAGCCCCAGCATTTT. It specifies CASSLLTGDQPQHF.

J is TRBJ1-3 and V is TRBV27; D may be TRBD1 (5 bases). This CDR3 comprises 16 residues. V was trimmed by 6 bases and J by 3 bases, leaving 18 bases between them. CDR1 is MNHEY and CDR2 is SMNVEV in the germline V gene (reference sequence). The CDR3 is CASSALRGSYGNTIYF. The CDR3, as DNA: TGTGCCAGCAGCGCCCTTCGGGGGAGTTATGGAAACACCATATATTTT.

The V and J genes are TRBV21-1 and TRBJ1-5; TRBD1, the table's D call, was not compared with the DNA. TRBV21-1 is assigned pseudogene status. This CDR3 is 13 amino acids long. The DNA of the CDR3 is TGTGCCAGCAGCCCCCGGCAGGATCAGCCCCAGCATTTT. Protein sequence: CASSPRQDQPQHF.

This chain uses TRBV15 with TRBJ2-5; 8 bases map to TRBD1. CDR1 is LNHNV, CDR2 YYDKDF, per germline (reference sequence). This CDR3 has 15 amino acids. The V and J ends lost 5 bases and 5 bases, in that order; junction bases with no gene match: 10. The CDR3 spells CATSLDRVVMETQYF. CDR3 in DNA: TGTGCCACCAGCTTGGACAGGGTGGTCATGGAGACCCAGTACTTC.

There are a few counts of this clone. This rearrangement joins TRBV7-2 to TRBJ2-1; possible D gene TRBD1, 6 bases. This CDR3 contains 14 residues. CDR1 is SGHTA and CDR2 is FQGNSA in the germline V gene. V lost 5 bases and J 6 bases, leaving 14 bases between the germline ends. CDR3 DNA: TGTGCCAGCAGCGTCCGGACAGTAACCAATGAGCAGTTCTTC. It codes for CASSVRTVTNEQFF. The complete variable domain, with remaining parts taken from reference TRBV7-2 and TRBJ2-1, reads GAGVSQSPSNKVTEKGKDVELRCDPISGHTALYWYRQSLGQGLEFLIYFQGNSAPDKSGLPSDRFSAERTGGSVSTLTIQRTQQEDSAVYLCASSVRTVTNEQFFGPGTRLTVL.

A single count supports this clone. This chain joins TRBV27 and TRBJ2-2; possibly TRBD1 for D (6 bases). The germline V gene has CDR1 MNHEY and CDR2 SMNVEV (reference sequence). The CDR3 runs 15 residues. Between the trimmed V and J ends, which lost 4 bases and 3 bases, there was a span of 12 bases. CDR3 amino acids: CASSSARGYTGELFF. The CDR3 bases are TGTGCCAGCAGTTCAGCGAGGGGGTACACCGGGGAGCTGTTTTTT.

The V call is TRBV11-3, the J call TRBJ2-3; 8 bases agree with TRBD1. Germline V gene lookup returns CDR1 SGHNT and CDR2 YENEEA. This CDR3 is built from 18 residues. Unmatched junction bases numbered 10, after V lost 1 base and J lost 1 base. Here the CDR3 reads CASSLVALGQGRTDTQYF. The CDR3 region has the DNA TGTGCCAGCAGCTTAGTCGCACTTGGACAGGGCCGCACAGATACGCAGTATTTT.

This chain joins TRBV7-2 and TRBJ1-3; possible D gene TRBD1, 5 bases. Trimming removed 1 base at V and 0 bases at J, with 13 bases between. The CDR3 loop spans 17 amino acids. Germline lookup yields CDR1 SGHTA and CDR2 FQGNSA. In DNA, the CDR3 is TGTGCCAGCAGCTTAGATGCGGGGCAGAGCTCTGGAAACACCATATATTTT. Its translation is CASSLDAGQSSGNTIYF.

This clone showed up just a few times. This chain connects TRBV27 to TRBJ2-7, with a possible D match to TRBD2 (6 bases). Trimming removed 2 bases at V and 3 bases at J, with 8 bases between. CDR1 MNHEY and CDR2 SMNVEV come from the germline V gene (reference sequence). The CDR3 loop spans 13 amino acids. The CDR3 is CASSLGGVYEQYF. Here the CDR3 DNA reads TGTGCCAGCAGTTTAGGAGGGGTCTACGAGCAGTACTTC.

This chain uses TRBV5-4 with TRBJ1-1; tentative D call: TRBD1 (6 bases). Germline loops: CDR1 SGHNT, CDR2 YYREEE (reference sequence). The CDR3 has 16 amino acids. V lost 4 bases, J lost 0 bases, and 16 bases lay in between. This CDR3 is CASSQSWGRLNTEAFF. CDR3 DNA: TGTGCCAGCAGCCAATCGTGGGGGCGACTGAACACTGAAGCTTTCTTT.

Worth noting for this clone: Distinct nucleotide sequences in the sample also encode this CDR3. The genes are TRBV29-1 and TRBJ1-1; D is unresolved. CDR1 is SQVTM and CDR2 is ANQGSEA in the germline V gene. V lost 6 bases and J lost 0, with 8 bases in between. CDR3 length equals 12 residues. The CDR3 loop is CSVGSLNTEAFF. CDR3 DNA: TGCAGCGTAGGGAGTCTGAACACTGAAGCTTTCTTT.

This clone occurred a few times. This chain uses TRBV5-4 with TRBJ2-1; TRBD2 agrees at 12 bases. The CDR3 has 17 amino acids. The germline V gene encodes CDR1 SGHNT and CDR2 YYREEE (reference sequence). The J segment lost 5 bases and the V segment lost 5 bases, leaving 11 bases of the junction unmatched. The CDR3 DNA follows: TGTGCCAGCAGAAATCTAGCGGGAGGGCAGAAGCACAATGAGCAGTTCTTC. Translated: CASRNLAGGQKHNEQFF. Using reference TRBV5-4 and TRBJ2-1 for the parts outside the CDR3, the full variable domain is ETGVTQSPTHLIKTRGQQVTLRCSSQSGHNTVSWYQQALGQGPQFIFQYYREEENGRGNFPPRFSGLQFPNYSSELNVNALELDDSALYLCASRNLAGGQKHNEQFFGPGTRLTVL.

The chain combines TRBV6-5 with TRBJ1-4, with 7 bases matching TRBD1. With V trimmed by 7 bases and J by 8 bases, 1 base remained unmatched. Germline CDR1 MNHEY, CDR2 SVGAGI. The CDR3 runs 11 residues. Here the CDR3 DNA reads TGTGCCAGCAAACAGGGGGAAAAACTGTTTTTT. Translated, it gives CASKQGEKLFF.

The chain couples TRBV6-5 to TRBJ2-7; 8 bases are shared with TRBD2. The germline V gene encodes CDR1 MNHEY and CDR2 SVGAGI. Germline trimming cut 8 bases from V and 4 bases from J; bases unmatched to any gene: 13. The CDR3 runs to 15 residues. CDR3 region: CASGSSAGGRYEQYF. CDR3 DNA: TGTGCCAGCGGGAGCTCGGCGGGAGGTCGATACGAGCAGTACTTC.

The rearrangement joins TRBV7-8 to TRBJ2-5; D gene ambiguous. V lost 2 bases and J lost 4, with 11 bases in between. This CDR3 contains 14 residues. Germline V gives CDR1 SGHVS, CDR2 FQNEAQ. The DNA of the CDR3 is TGTGCCAGCAGCTTACATGGCCCAAGAGAGACCCAGTACTTC. Translated, it gives CASSLHGPRETQYF.

This clone was seen just once. This chain uses TRBV7-9 with TRBJ2-5; D could derive from TRBD1 or TRBD2 (5 bases each). The CDR3 extends over 13 amino acids. Trimming took off 2 bases at V and 4 bases at J, with 8 bases between the two ends. In germline, CDR1 is SEHNR, CDR2 FQNEAQ (reference sequence). CDR3 in amino acids: CASSLRGPETQYF. CDR3 in DNA: TGTGCCAGCAGCTTACGGGGACCAGAGACCCAGTACTTC.

The chain is built from TRBV19 and TRBJ2-7; TRBD2 might be the D (6 bases). Looked up from germline, CDR1 is LNHDA and CDR2 is SQIVND (reference sequence). Trimming left V 5 bases short and J 5 bases short, with 16 bases between. The CDR3 consists of 14 residues. In DNA, the CDR3 is TGTGCCAGTAGTGAGGGAGGAGGGTCCAACGAGCAGTACTTC. Protein: CASSEGGGSNEQYF.